This T cell receptor beta chain emerged from a study of CD8 T cells in ankylosing spondylitis. The CDR3 totals 13 residues. Germline CDR1 and CDR2: WSHSY and SAAADI. Trimming removed 11 bases from V and 7 bases from J; junction bases left unmatched: 9. Concerning this clonotype: Its antigen is undetermined.

Study-level points and caveats: Prior literature has documented some motif variants in synovial fluid and blood from reactive arthritis. Apparently characteristic of ankylosing spondylitis blood was a TCR beta motif (eight highly homologous variants). Disease-linked clones bore a CD8+ phenotype and were relatively rare in peripheral blood. Within matched ankylosing spondylitis synovial fluid, disease-linked clones were reportedly significantly enriched.

Making the TCR beta libraries involved quantitative 5'-RACE with molecular barcodes. From the 5' RACE reads, TCRdb called clonotypes with MiXCR, one entry per CDR3 protein. The table records more than 600,000 distinct CDR3 sequences, over 15% of them present only once. The gene calls are TRBV10-2 and TRBJ2-1, with 9 positions matching TRBD2. The sequenced material came from blood, either unsorted or a sorted T cell fraction (not recorded which). The source is a male donor with ankylosing spondylitis. This CDR3 reads CAAGTSRVNEQFF. In DNA form, the CDR3 reads TGCGCCGCCGGGACTAGCCGGGTTAATGAGCAGTTCTTC.